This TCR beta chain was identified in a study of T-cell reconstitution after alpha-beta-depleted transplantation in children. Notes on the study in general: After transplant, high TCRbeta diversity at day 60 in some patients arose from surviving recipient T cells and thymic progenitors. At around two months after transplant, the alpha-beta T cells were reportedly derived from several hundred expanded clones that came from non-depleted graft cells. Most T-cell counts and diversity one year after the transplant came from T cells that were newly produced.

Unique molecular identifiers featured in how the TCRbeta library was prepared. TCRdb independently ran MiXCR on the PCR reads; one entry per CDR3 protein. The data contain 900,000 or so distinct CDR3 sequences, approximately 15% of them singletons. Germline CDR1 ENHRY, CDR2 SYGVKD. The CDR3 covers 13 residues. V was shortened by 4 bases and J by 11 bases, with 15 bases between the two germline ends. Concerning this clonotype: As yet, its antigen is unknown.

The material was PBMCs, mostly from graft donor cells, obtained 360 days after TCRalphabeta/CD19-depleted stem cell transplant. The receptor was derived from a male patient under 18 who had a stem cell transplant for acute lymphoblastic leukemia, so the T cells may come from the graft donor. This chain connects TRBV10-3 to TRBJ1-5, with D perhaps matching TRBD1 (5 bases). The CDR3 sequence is CAISVGGTMAQHF. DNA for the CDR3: TGTGCCATCAGTGTGGGGGGGACGATGGCCCAGCATTTT.